Given below is one T cell receptor (beta chain) in context. This clone was observed a few times. Its antigen has not been determined. No base quality values were provided; no much bigger clone lies one nucleotide off. This entry is derived from a study of blood T cell repertoires in COVID-19 (dated by TCRdb to 2018 to 2020). Some background on the complete study: Samples from collaborators originated in the United States, Italy and Spain and spanned both the acute and convalescent phases of COVID-19. Subjects who had been exposed to COVID-19, were actively infected with it, or had recovered from it provided the deeply sampled blood TCRbeta repertoires that made up the dataset. Where available, HLA class I and class II types were obtained from metadata supplied by the sample provider rather than from assay-based typing. Nearly every sample came with metadata listing a de-identified subject ID, COVID-19 status, age in years and sex. The samples were drawn from the first 160 participants of the ongoing ImmuneRACE study and from 950 to 1,500 subjects provided by 6 global collaborators. The prospective study material was composed of cDNA or gDNA derived from T cells, B-cell-depleted T cells, or PBMCs. A freely available public database, intended as a resource for researchers studying the immune response to SARS-CoV-2, is where the repertoires were released. General conclusions and limits of the study: The quantity of clinical and demographic metadata differed by source and by participant and was supplied without curation.

TCRbeta CDR3 regions were amplified from genomic DNA using the immunoSEQ Assay, a bias-controlled multiplex PCR. The paper's data handling went like this. Within the assay, amplification of reference gene primers was used to estimate how many nucleated cells each sample contained. Sequence reads were collapsed and filtered to measure the absolute abundance of every unique TCRbeta CDR3 rearrangement. Productive Simpson clonality was computed per sample as the square root of Simpson's diversity index over productive rearrangements. The immuneACCESS repertoire file appears here via TCRdb, limited to in-frame rearrangements. These files lack a portion of the clones; in checked studies, under half of the deficit traces to unresolved V genes, and the cause of the others is not known. The DNA gave D and trimming, while V, J and clone size come from that table. The sample table records about 280,000 clones; 90% of these occur just once. The top ten constitute about 1.5% of the sample.

V lost 6 bases and J lost 0 bases; the stretch between them is 17 bases long. The CDR3 holds 16 amino acids from the cysteine to the phenylalanine. Only the CDR3 part of the read is kept: 48 bases, read in frame from the first base. The germline V gene gives CDR1 as KGHSH and CDR2 as LQKENI. Participants in the prospective study were enrolled through a virtual design, were aged roughly 18 to 100 years, and lived in roughly 24 United States geographic areas. In the prospective study, cohorts were assigned on the basis of participant-reported clinical history obtained from a screening survey and a study questionnaire. Mobile phlebotomists in the prospective study collected whole blood, serum and a nasopharyngeal or oropharyngeal swab from every participant. Participants in the prospective study had the option to provide additional blood draws and questionnaires over an approximately 2-month period. Before DNA extraction, blood samples from the prospective study were shipped at room temperature or frozen.

Sequencing input: PBMCs or T cells enriched from blood (not recorded which). Here the chain combines TRBV18 and TRBJ1-1; the D gene identity is not certain. The TCR was taken from a woman aged 18-30 years with acute COVID-19. The CDR3 region reads CASSVEGLSLNTEAFF. At the DNA level, the sequence is TGTGCCAGCTCGGTAGAGGGCCTCAGTTTGAACACTGAAGCTTTCTTT.